The rows below give T cell receptor beta chains drawn from one sample of a study of blood T cell repertoires in COVID-19. TCRdb's copy holds only in-frame clones and misses some; the assay was immunoSEQ multiplex PCR. The profile covers 220,000 or so clones, with less than 90% appearing a single time and 5.1% taken by the ten largest. The specimen was peripheral blood. These receptors were collected from a woman aged 55-75 years who had recovered from COVID-19. Each CDR3 is given with its conserved first and last residue. D genes are given only for firm matches. Clone size is given for some rows only: seen once, a few or many times, or a class if the clone is expanded.

d_call	clone_size	v_call	j_call	cdr3_length	cdr3_aa	cdr3_nt
NA	NA	TRBV7-9	TRBJ1-1	12	CASSLVQEKAFF	TGTGCCAGCAGCTTGGTCCAGGAAAAAGCTTTCTTT
TRBD1	NA	TRBV5-5	TRBJ1-3	16	CASSLTGVVSGNTIYF	TGTGCCAGCAGTTTAACAGGGGTAGTCTCTGGAAACACCATATATTTT
TRBD2	NA	TRBV11-1	TRBJ2-7	14	CASSISSGGYEQYF	TGTGCCAGCAGCATCTCTAGCGGGGGCTACGAGCAGTACTTC
TRBD1	once	TRBV19	TRBJ1-5	16	CASSLIQGAANQPQHF	TGTGCCAGTAGTCTAATACAGGGGGCTGCCAATCAGCCCCAGCATTTT
TRBD2	NA	TRBV4-1	TRBJ2-1	14	CASSQTMGAGEQFF	TGCGCCAGCAGCCAAACAATGGGAGCGGGGGAGCAGTTCTTC
NA	NA	TRBV12-3/TRBV12-4	TRBJ1-2	12	CASSRDEGVCTF	TGTGCCAGCAGCCGGGACGAGGGGGTTTGCACCTTC
TRBD1	few	TRBV30	TRBJ1-4	13	CAWSATGKEKLFF	TGTGCCTGGAGTGCGACAGGGAAGGAAAAACTGTTTTTT
NA	few	TRBV11-2	TRBJ2-7	15	CASSRAGNRDGEQYF	TGTGCCAGCAGCCGCGCCGGGAACAGGGATGGGGAGCAGTACTTC
NA	NA	TRBV6-5	TRBJ1-1	14	CASRRTAENTEAFF	TGTGCCAGCAGACGGACAGCGGAAAACACTGAAGCTTTCTTT
NA	NA	TRBV6-6	TRBJ1-1	13	CASKQGRNTEAFF	TGTGCCAGCAAACAGGGTCGGAACACTGAAGCTTTCTTT
TRBD1	NA	TRBV7-9	TRBJ2-2	16	CASSLRGTANTGELFF	TGTGCCAGCAGCTTAAGAGGGACAGCGAACACCGGGGAGCTGTTTTTT
TRBD1	NA	TRBV7-3	TRBJ2-1	17	CASSLGRGRASYNEQFF	TGTGCCAGCAGCTTAGGCAGGGGGCGGGCCTCCTACAATGAGCAGTTCTTC
NA	few	TRBV5-1	TRBJ1-2	13	CASSPQGAYGYTF	TGCGCCAGCAGTCCACAGGGCGCCTATGGCTACACCTTC
TRBD1	NA	TRBV29-1	TRBJ2-1	12	CSLWDSYNEQFF	TGCAGCCTCTGGGACAGCTACAATGAGCAGTTCTTC
TRBD2	NA	TRBV10-3	TRBJ2-1	18	CAISESPGLARLDNEQFF	TGTGCCATCAGTGAGTCCCCGGGACTAGCGCGGTTGGACAATGAGCAGTTCTTC
TRBD2	NA	TRBV7-9	TRBJ2-3	16	CASNSPGVAGADTQYF	TGTGCCAGCAACTCCCCGGGAGTAGCGGGGGCAGATACGCAGTATTTT
NA	few	TRBV7-9	TRBJ1-1	12	CASSNRGTEAFF	TGTGCCAGCAGCAATAGGGGGACTGAAGCTTTCTTT
TRBD1	NA	TRBV3-1/TRBV3-2	TRBJ1-1	13	CASSRDRVTEAFF	TGTGCCAGCAGCCGGGACAGGGTCACTGAAGCTTTCTTT
NA	NA	TRBV6-5	TRBJ2-7	12	CATEVPGNEQYF	TGTGCCACCGAAGTGCCAGGGAACGAGCAGTACTTC
TRBD1	few	TRBV2	TRBJ1-3	16	CASSSNRGLSGNTIYF	TGTGCCAGCAGTTCAAACAGGGGGCTATCTGGAAACACCATATATTTT
TRBD2	NA	TRBV5-1	TRBJ2-1	15	CASSLGSGGADEQFF	TGCGCCAGCAGCTTAGGTAGCGGGGGGGCCGATGAGCAGTTCTTC
TRBD2	NA	TRBV10-3	TRBJ2-1	16	CAISLGGTSNGYEQFF	TGTGCCATCAGCCTAGGTGGGACTAGTAATGGGTATGAGCAGTTCTTC
NA	NA	TRBV27	TRBJ1-1	14	CASSFTPPGSEAFF	TGTGCCAGCAGTTTCACACCCCCGGGTTCTGAAGCTTTCTTT
NA	NA	TRBV29-1	TRBJ1-2	15	CSVVGGQGLNYGYTF	TGCAGCGTTGTGGGGGGGCAGGGGCTTAACTATGGCTACACCTTC
TRBD1	NA	TRBV5-1	TRBJ1-4	16	CASSADRLETNEKLFF	TGCGCCAGCAGCGCGGACAGGCTAGAAACTAATGAAAAACTGTTTTTT
NA	NA	TRBV7-3	TRBJ1-1	14	CASSLDGMNTEAFF	TGTGCCAGCAGCTTAGACGGGATGAACACTGAAGCTTTCTTT
TRBD1	NA	TRBV5-1	TRBJ1-4	16	CASSWGQGAANEKLFF	TGCGCCAGCAGCTGGGGACAGGGGGCGGCTAATGAAAAACTGTTTTTT
NA	once	TRBV5-6	TRBJ1-2	11	CASNQGHGYTF	TGTGCCAGCAACCAGGGTCACGGCTACACCTTC
TRBD1	NA	TRBV11-1	TRBJ2-7	14	CASSFRTGPYEQYF	TGTGCCAGCAGCTTTCGGACAGGACCATACGAGCAGTACTTC
TRBD1	NA	TRBV30	TRBJ1-4	14	CAWGSGQGREKLFF	TGTGCCTGGGGATCGGGACAGGGAAGGGAAAAACTGTTTTTT
TRBD1	NA	TRBV4-3	TRBJ2-5	18	CASSQQWSAQGAGETQYF	TGCGCCAGCAGCCAACAATGGTCCGCTCAGGGGGCAGGGGAGACCCAGTACTTC
TRBD2	many	TRBV4-3	TRBJ2-3	15	CASSQDSGETDTQYF	TGCGCCAGCAGCCAAGATAGCGGGGAAACTGATACGCAGTATTTT
NA	few	TRBV18	TRBJ1-6	15	CASSPEDSYNSPLHF	TGTGCCAGCTCACCTGAGGACTCCTATAATTCACCCCTCCACTTT
NA	NA	TRBV5-8	TRBJ1-5	14	CASSLEEGNQPQHF	TGTGCCAGCAGCTTAGAAGAGGGCAATCAGCCCCAGCATTTT
NA	NA	TRBV19	TRBJ2-7	14	CASSIFTGAYEQYF	TGTGCCAGTAGTATATTTACGGGGGCCTACGAGCAGTACTTC
TRBD2	NA	TRBV5-6	TRBJ2-1	17	CASSSGLAGVAYNEQFF	TGTGCCAGCAGCTCCGGACTAGCGGGGGTCGCCTACAATGAGCAGTTCTTC
NA	NA	TRBV2	TRBJ2-1	12	CATGLVFNEQFF	TGTGCCACCGGACTCGTCTTCAATGAGCAGTTCTTC
NA	NA	TRBV5-3	TRBJ2-2	17	CARSLRPPPGNTGELFF	TGTGCCAGAAGCTTGCGGCCGCCCCCAGGGAACACCGGGGAGCTGTTTTTT
TRBD2	NA	TRBV7-9	TRBJ2-2	15	CASSPAGGNTGELFF	TGTGCCAGCAGCCCGGCGGGGGGAAACACCGGGGAGCTGTTTTTT
NA	once	TRBV19	TRBJ2-1	13	CASSISLVNEQFF	TGTGCCAGTAGTATTTCACTGGTAAATGAGCAGTTCTTC
NA	NA	TRBV7-2	TRBJ1-5	15	CASSLIGRANQPQHF	TGTGCCAGCAGTCTGATAGGGCGGGCCAATCAGCCCCAGCATTTT
TRBD1	NA	TRBV6-5	TRBJ1-2	15	CASSLQGARAYGYTF	TGTGCCAGCAGTCTGCAGGGGGCGCGAGCCTATGGCTACACCTTC
NA	NA	TRBV30	TRBJ1-1	13	CAWSNTEHTEAFF	TGTGCCTGGAGTAACACCGAACACACTGAAGCTTTCTTT
TRBD1	NA	TRBV13	TRBJ2-6	19	CASSLAGTGVLWGANVLTF	TGTGCCAGCAGCTTAGCCGGGACAGGGGTTTTGTGGGGGGCCAACGTCCTGACTTTC
NA	NA	TRBV6-4	TRBJ1-2	11	CASLQGYGYTF	TGTGCCAGCCTACAGGGTTATGGCTACACCTTC
TRBD2	NA	TRBV5-4	TRBJ2-5	15	CASSLGTSGKETQYF	TGTGCCAGCAGCTTGGGGACTAGCGGAAAAGAGACCCAGTACTTC
TRBD1	NA	TRBV12-3/TRBV12-4	TRBJ2-1	12	CASSPTGDEQFF	TGTGCCAGCAGTCCCACAGGGGATGAGCAGTTCTTC
NA	NA	TRBV19	TRBJ1-5	20	CASSSTPRRAPTYSNQPQHF	TGTGCCAGTAGTTCAACCCCCCGGCGGGCCCCAACGTATAGCAATCAGCCCCAGCATTTT
TRBD2	NA	TRBV5-5	TRBJ2-3	16	CASSLDTAGGADTQYF	TGTGCCAGCAGCTTGGACACAGCGGGGGGTGCAGATACGCAGTATTTT
NA	NA	TRBV5-5	TRBJ1-2	14	CASRHGQKNYGYTF	TGTGCCAGCAGACATGGACAGAAAAACTATGGCTACACCTTC
NA	NA	TRBV6-5	TRBJ1-2	12	CASSYLSGGYTF	TGTGCCAGCAGTTATCTCTCGGGTGGCTACACCTTC
NA	NA	TRBV5-8	TRBJ2-5	15	CASSLSRGYQETQYF	TGTGCCAGCAGCTTGTCAAGGGGGTACCAAGAGACCCAGTACTTC
NA	NA	TRBV3-1/TRBV3-2	TRBJ2-2	15	CASSLEGHDTGELFF	TGTGCCAGCAGCCTGGAGGGCCATGACACCGGGGAGCTGTTTTTT
TRBD1	NA	TRBV7-3	TRBJ2-2	15	CASSPGGTGSGELFF	TGTGCCAGCAGCCCAGGGGGGACAGGGTCCGGGGAGCTGTTTTTT
NA	NA	TRBV5-4	TRBJ2-3	14	CASSLGRVADTQYF	TGTGCCAGCAGCTTGGGCAGGGTTGCAGATACGCAGTATTTT
NA	once	TRBV12-3/TRBV12-4	TRBJ1-5	13	CASSSRGGQPQHF	TGTGCCAGCAGTTCAAGGGGCGGACAGCCCCAGCATTTT
TRBD1	once	TRBV7-2	TRBJ2-2	14	CASSLRQGTGELFF	TGTGCCAGCAGCCTACGACAGGGGACCGGGGAGCTGTTTTTT
TRBD1	NA	TRBV5-1	TRBJ2-7	13	CASTWTGGQEQYF	TGCGCCAGCACCTGGACAGGGGGACAGGAGCAGTACTTC
NA	NA	TRBV15	TRBJ1-2	13	CATSIMGDYGYTF	TGTGCCACCAGCATAATGGGAGACTATGGCTACACCTTC